This TCR beta chain was retrieved from a study of T cell changes during pregnancy in multiple sclerosis. Sequenced by immunoSEQ multiplex PCR; TCRdb stores in-frame clones only, minus some. The repertoire includes roughly 120,000 clones, approximately 95% of them detected once, and approximately 5.8% sits in the top ten. There are 18 residues in the CDR3. The junction had 15 bases not matched to a gene; V was cut back by 7 bases and J by 0 bases. Germline V gene data show CDR1 as MNHEY and CDR2 as SMNVEV (reference sequence). The V and J genes are TRBV27 and TRBJ2-3; 8 bases are a match to TRBD2. The sample here was peripheral blood, taken before pregnancy. This sequence originates from a female donor with multiple sclerosis, enrolled in a pregnancy study. The chain's CDR3 is CASTGLRGRPYSTDTQYF. CDR3 DNA sequence: TGTGCCAGCACCGGGCTCCGCGGGAGGCCCTATAGCACAGATACGCAGTATTTT.